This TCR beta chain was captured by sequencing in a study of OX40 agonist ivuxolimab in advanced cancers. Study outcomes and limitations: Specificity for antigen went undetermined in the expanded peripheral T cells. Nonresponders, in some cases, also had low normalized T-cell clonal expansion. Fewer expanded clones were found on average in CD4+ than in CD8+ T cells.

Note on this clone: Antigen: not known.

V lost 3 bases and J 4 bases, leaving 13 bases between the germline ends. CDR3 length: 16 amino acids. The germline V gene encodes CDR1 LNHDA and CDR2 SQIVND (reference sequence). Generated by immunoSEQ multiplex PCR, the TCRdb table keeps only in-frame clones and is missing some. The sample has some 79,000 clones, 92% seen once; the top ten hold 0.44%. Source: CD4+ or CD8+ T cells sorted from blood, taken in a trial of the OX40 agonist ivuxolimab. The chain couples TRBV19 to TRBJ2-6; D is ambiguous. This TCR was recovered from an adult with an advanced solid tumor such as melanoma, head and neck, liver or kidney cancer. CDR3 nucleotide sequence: TGTGCCAGTAGTATCCCTCCACGGAGCGGGGCCAACGTCCTGACTTTC. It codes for CASSIPPRSGANVLTF.